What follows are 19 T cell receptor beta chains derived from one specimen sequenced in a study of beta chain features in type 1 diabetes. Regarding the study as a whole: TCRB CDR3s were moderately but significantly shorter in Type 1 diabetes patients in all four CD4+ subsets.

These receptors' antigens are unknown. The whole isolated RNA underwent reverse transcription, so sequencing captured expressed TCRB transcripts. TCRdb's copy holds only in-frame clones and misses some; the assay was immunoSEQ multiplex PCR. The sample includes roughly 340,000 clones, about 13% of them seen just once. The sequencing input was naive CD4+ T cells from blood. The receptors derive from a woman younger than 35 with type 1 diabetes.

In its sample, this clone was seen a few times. This CDR3 reads CASSSGEAGVREQYF. The DNA of the CDR3 is TGTGCCAGCAGCTCGGGGGAAGCGGGAGTGCGGGAGCAGTACTTC. The V gene is TRBV7-2, the J gene TRBJ2-7; 8 bases fit TRBD2. With 4 bases clipped from V and 7 bases from J, the junction kept 12 bases outside the gene matches. The CDR3 length is 15 residues. Germline V lookup: CDR1 SGHTA, CDR2 FQGNSA.

CDR3 in amino acids: CASSLSVSVPQYF. Written as DNA, the CDR3 is TGTGCCAGCAGTTTATCAGTTTCGGTCCCCCAGTACTTC. The V gene is TRBV27, the J gene TRBJ2-5; D unclear. CDR1 is MNHEY and CDR2 is SMNVEV in the germline V gene (reference sequence). The CDR3 spans 13 residues. Trimming shortened V by 0 bases and J by 9 bases, and 11 bases separated the two germline ends.

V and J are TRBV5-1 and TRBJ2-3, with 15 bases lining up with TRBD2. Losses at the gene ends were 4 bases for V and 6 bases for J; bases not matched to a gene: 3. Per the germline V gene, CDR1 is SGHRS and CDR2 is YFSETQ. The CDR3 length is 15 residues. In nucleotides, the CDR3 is TGCGCCAGCAGCCGAGGACTAGCGGGAGGGGATACGCAGTATTTT. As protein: CASSRGLAGGDTQYF. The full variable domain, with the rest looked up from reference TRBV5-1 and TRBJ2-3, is KAGVTQTPRYLIKTRGQQVTLSCSPISGHRSVSWYQQTPGQGLQFLFEYFSETQRNKGNFPGRFSGRQFSNSRSEMNVSTLELGDSALYLCASSRGLAGGDTQYFGPGTRLTVL.

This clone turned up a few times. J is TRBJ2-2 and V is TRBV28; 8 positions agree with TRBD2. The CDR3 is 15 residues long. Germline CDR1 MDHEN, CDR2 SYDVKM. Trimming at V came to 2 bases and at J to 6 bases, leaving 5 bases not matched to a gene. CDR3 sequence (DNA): TGTGCCAGCAGTTTAATCGGGAGGGGGGCCGGGGAGCTGTTTTTT. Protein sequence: CASSLIGRGAGELFF. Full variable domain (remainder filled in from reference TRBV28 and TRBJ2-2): DVKVTQSSRYLVKRTGEKVFLECVQDMDHENMFWYRQDPGLGLRLIYFSYDVKMKEKGDIPEGYSVSREKKERFSLILESASTNQTSMYLCASSLIGRGAGELFFGEGSRLTVL.

The CDR3: CASSLGLAGGQETQYF. In nucleotides, the CDR3 is TGTGCCAGCAGCCTTGGACTAGCGGGAGGGCAAGAGACCCAGTACTTC. The rearrangement links TRBV7-2 to TRBJ2-5; the match to TRBD2 covers 15 bases. This CDR3 contains 16 residues. Unmatched junction bases numbered 3, after V lost 5 bases and J lost 2 bases. CDR1 is SGHTA, CDR2 FQGNSA, per germline. The full variable domain, its missing parts supplied by reference TRBV7-2 and TRBJ2-5, is GAGVSQSPSNKVTEKGKDVELRCDPISGHTALYWYRQSLGQGLEFLIYFQGNSAPDKSGLPSDRFSAERTGGSVSTLTIQRTQQEDSAVYLCASSLGLAGGQETQYFGPGTRLLVL.

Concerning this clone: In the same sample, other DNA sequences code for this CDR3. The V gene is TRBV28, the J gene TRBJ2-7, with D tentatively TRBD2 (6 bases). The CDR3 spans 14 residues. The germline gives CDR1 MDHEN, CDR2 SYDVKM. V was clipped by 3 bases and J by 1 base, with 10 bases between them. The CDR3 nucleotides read TGTGCCAGCAGTTTGCGGGGAATATCCTACGAGCAGTACTTC. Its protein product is CASSLRGISYEQYF.

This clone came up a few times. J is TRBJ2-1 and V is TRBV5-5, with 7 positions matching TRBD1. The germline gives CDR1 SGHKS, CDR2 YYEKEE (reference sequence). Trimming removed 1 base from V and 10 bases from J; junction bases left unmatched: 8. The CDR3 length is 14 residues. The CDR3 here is CASSLWGQRREQFF. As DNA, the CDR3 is TGTGCCAGCAGCTTGTGGGGACAGCGGAGAGAGCAGTTCTTC. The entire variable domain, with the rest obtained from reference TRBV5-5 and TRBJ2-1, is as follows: DAGVTQSPTHLIKTRGQQVTLRCSPISGHKSVSWYQQVLGQGPQFIFQYYEKEERGRGNFPDRFSARQFPNYSSELNVNALLLGDSALYLCASSLWGQRREQFFGPGTRLTVL.

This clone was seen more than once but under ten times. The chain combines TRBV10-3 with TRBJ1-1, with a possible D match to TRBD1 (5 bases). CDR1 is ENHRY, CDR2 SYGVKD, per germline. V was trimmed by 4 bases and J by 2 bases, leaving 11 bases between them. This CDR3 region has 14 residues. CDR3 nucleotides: TGTGCCATCAGTGGGTGGCAGGGAAACACTGAAGCTTTCTTT. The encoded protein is CAISGWQGNTEAFF.

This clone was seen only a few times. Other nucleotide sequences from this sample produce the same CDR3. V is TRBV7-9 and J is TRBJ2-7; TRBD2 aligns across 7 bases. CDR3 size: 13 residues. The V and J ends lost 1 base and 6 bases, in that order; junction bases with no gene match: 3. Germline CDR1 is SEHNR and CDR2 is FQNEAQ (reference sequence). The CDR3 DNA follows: TGTGCCAGCAGCTTAGGACTAGCTGGCGAGCAGTACGTC. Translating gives CASSLGLAGEQYV.

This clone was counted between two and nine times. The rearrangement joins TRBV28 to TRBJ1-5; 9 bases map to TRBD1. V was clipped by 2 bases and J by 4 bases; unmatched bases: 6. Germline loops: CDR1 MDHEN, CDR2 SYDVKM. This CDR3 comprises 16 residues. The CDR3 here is CASSLPGQGVNQPQHF. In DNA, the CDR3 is TGTGCCAGCAGTTTACCGGGACAGGGAGTGAATCAGCCCCAGCATTTT.

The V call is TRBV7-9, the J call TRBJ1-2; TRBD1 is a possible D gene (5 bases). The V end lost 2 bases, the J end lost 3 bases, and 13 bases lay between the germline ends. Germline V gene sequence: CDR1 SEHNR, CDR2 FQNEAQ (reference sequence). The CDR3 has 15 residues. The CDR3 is CASSLTRGVDYGYTF. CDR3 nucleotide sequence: TGTGCCAGCAGCTTAACAAGGGGCGTAGACTATGGCTACACCTTC.

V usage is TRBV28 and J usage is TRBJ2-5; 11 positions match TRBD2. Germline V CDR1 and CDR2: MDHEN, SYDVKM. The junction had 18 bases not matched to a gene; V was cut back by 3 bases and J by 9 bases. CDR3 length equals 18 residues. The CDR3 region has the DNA TGTGCCAGCAGTTTTTACTCCCAGGGGACTAGCGGCCTTATCCCCCAGTACTTC. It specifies CASSFYSQGTSGLIPQYF.

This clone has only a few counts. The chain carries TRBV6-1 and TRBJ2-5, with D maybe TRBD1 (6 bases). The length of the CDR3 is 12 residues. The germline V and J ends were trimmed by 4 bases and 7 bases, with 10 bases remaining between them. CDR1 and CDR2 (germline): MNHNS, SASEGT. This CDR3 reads CASSADSGTQYF. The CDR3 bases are TGTGCCAGCAGTGCGGACAGCGGGACCCAGTACTTC.

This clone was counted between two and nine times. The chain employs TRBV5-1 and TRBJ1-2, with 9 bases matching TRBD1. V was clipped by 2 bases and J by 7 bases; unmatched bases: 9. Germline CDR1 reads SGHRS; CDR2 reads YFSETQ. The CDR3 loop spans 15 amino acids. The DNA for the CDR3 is TGCGCCAGCAGCTTACAACAGGGGGCGGTCACTGGCTACACCTTC. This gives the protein CASSLQQGAVTGYTF.

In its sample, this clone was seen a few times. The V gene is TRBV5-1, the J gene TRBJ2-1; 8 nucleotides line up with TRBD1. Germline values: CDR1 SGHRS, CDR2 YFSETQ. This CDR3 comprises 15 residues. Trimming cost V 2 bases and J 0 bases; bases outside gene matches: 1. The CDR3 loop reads CASSLQGDSYNEQFF. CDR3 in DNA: TGCGCCAGCAGCTTACAGGGGGACTCCTACAATGAGCAGTTCTTC.

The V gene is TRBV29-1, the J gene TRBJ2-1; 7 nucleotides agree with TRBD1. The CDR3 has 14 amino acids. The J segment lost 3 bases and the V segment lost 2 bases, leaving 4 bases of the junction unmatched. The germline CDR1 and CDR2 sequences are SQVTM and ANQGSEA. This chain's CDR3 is CSVERQGDYNEQFF. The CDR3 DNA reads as TGCAGCGTTGAAAGACAGGGCGACTACAATGAGCAGTTCTTC.

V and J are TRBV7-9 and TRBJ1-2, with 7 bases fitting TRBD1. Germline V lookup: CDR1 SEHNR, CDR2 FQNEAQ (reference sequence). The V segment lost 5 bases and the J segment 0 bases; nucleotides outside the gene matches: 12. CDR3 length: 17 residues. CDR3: CASSARRDSNSNYGYTF. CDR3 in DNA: TGTGCCAGCAGCGCCCGGAGGGACAGCAACTCTAACTATGGCTACACCTTC.

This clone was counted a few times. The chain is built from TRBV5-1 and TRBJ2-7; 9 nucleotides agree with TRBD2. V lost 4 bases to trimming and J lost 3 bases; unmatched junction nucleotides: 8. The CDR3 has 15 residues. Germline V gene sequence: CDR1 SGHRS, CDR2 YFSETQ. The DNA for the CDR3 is TGCGCCAGCAGCCTACGACTAGCGGACAGCTACGAGCAGTACTTC. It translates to CASSLRLADSYEQYF. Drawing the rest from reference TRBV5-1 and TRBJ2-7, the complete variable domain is KAGVTQTPRYLIKTRGQQVTLSCSPISGHRSVSWYQQTPGQGLQFLFEYFSETQRNKGNFPGRFSGRQFSNSRSEMNVSTLELGDSALYLCASSLRLADSYEQYFGPGTRLTVT.

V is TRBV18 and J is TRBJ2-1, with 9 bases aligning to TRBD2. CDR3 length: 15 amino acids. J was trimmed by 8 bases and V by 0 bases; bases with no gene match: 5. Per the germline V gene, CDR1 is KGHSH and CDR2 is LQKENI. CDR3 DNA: TGTGCCAGCTCACCACCGATAGGGACTAGCCATGAGCAGTTCTTC. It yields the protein CASSPPIGTSHEQFF. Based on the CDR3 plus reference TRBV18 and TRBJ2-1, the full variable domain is NAGVMQNPRHLVRRRGQEARLRCSPMKGHSHVYWYRQLPEEGLKFMVYLQKENIIDESGMPKERFSAEFPKEGPSILRIQQVVRGDSAAYFCASSPPIGTSHEQFFGPGTRLTVL.